The 21 T cell receptor beta chains reported below all come from one sample, sequenced in a study of identical twins' blood T cells. TCRdb called the 5' RACE reads again in MiXCR, with one record for every CDR3 protein. The sample includes a few hundred thousand distinct CDR3 sequences, about 28% seen only once; the top ten take 6.1%. Material for sequencing was PBMCs. These TCRs come from a woman aged 18-55 years in good health.

This CDR3 is CASSQAAATGELFF. DNA for the CDR3: TGTGCCAGCAGCCAAGCTGCAGCGACCGGGGAGCTGTTTTTT. The chain combines TRBV4-2 with TRBJ2-2, with unresolved D. Trimming cost V 1 base and J 5 bases, with 8 bases left between them. CDR1 is LGHNA, CDR2 YNFKEQ, per germline. CDR3 length: 14 residues.

This clonotype was observed many times. This chain links TRBV6-6 with TRBJ2-5, with D unresolved. The CDR3 has 14 residues. V dropped 10 bases and J dropped 8 bases, with 23 bases sitting between them. Germline CDR1 MNHNY, CDR2 SVGAGI (reference sequence). The CDR3 nucleotides are TGTGCCACCTCGAGCCCCCGGGTGTCTAATACCCAGTACTTC. Protein sequence: CATSSPRVSNTQYF.

A note on this clonotype: One end of the junction does not line up with germline, which may come from a read error. This chain uses TRBV5-1 with TRBJ1-3, with TRBD1 as a possible D gene (5 bases). Germline CDR1 SGHRS, CDR2 YFSETQ. CDR3 length: 16 amino acids. CDR3 in amino acids: CASSLVTANLGSTIYF. CDR3 sequence (DNA): TGCGCCAGCAGCTTGGTGACAGCGAATCTTGGAAGCACCATATATTTT.

This clonotype was seen only once. The chain links TRBV13 to TRBJ1-1, with D unresolved. Trimming took off 0 bases at V and 0 bases at J, with 14 bases between the two ends. This CDR3 spans 17 amino acids. The germline V gene has CDR1 PRHDT and CDR2 FYEKMQ (reference sequence). The CDR3 DNA follows: TGTGCCAGCAGCTTAGGTTTGGGAAGAGGTTTGAACACTGAAGCTTTCTTT. This gives the protein CASSLGLGRGLNTEAFF.

Turning to this clonotype: One end of the junction fails to match germline, which may point to a read error. The gene calls are TRBV20-1 and TRBJ2-7; D perhaps matches TRBD1 (5 bases). Germline CDR1 reads DFQATT; CDR2 reads SNEGSKA (reference sequence). The CDR3 consists of 13 residues. This CDR3 reads CSARSGSTYGQYF. CDR3 in DNA: TGCAGTGCTAGATCAGGGTCCACCTACGGGCAGTACTTC.

This clonotype was detected only a few times. The chain employs TRBV9 and TRBJ2-2; D not certain. This CDR3 comprises 14 residues. The V and J ends lost 0 bases and 6 bases respectively, with 9 bases between them. Germline V gene sequence: CDR1 SGDLS, CDR2 YYNGEE. CDR3 DNA sequence: TGTGCCAGCAGCGTAGAGTCCTCCTCCGGGGAGCTGTTTTTT. Its protein product is CASSVESSSGELFF.

This clonotype has a handful of counts. This rearrangement joins TRBV20-1 to TRBJ2-2; the D is unclear. Per germline, CDR1 DFQATT and CDR2 SNEGSKA (reference sequence). The CDR3 loop spans 13 amino acids. V was clipped by 2 bases and J by 4 bases, with 8 bases between them. CDR3 region: CSARRPLTGELFF. The CDR3 DNA reads TGCAGTGCTAGACGACCACTCACCGGGGAGCTGTTTTTT.

This clonotype was detected only a few times. The rearrangement joins TRBV3-1 to TRBJ1-2; 9 bases are shared with TRBD1. Germline CDR1 LGHDT, CDR2 YNNKEL (reference sequence). The CDR3 length is 15 residues. V trimming: 4 bases; J trimming: 5 bases; junction bases outside the gene matches: 8. CDR3 amino acids: CASSPGQGPVYGYTF. CDR3 DNA sequence: TGTGCCAGCAGCCCTGGACAGGGGCCAGTGTATGGCTACACCTTC.

This clonotype was seen more than once but under ten times. The chain links TRBV20-1 to TRBJ1-4, with D possibly being TRBD1 (6 bases). V was shortened by 5 bases and J by 6 bases, with 16 bases between the two germline ends. The CDR3 is 14 residues long. Germline lookup yields CDR1 DFQATT and CDR2 SNEGSKA (reference sequence). DNA of the CDR3: TGCAGTGCTTTACGGACAGCCGCGGATGAAAAACTGTTTTTT. The encoded protein is CSALRTAADEKLFF.

At least ten counts were recorded for this clonotype. This chain uses TRBV29-1 with TRBJ1-1; D is unresolved. The CDR3 has 11 residues. Trimming removed 3 bases at V and 1 base at J, with 3 bases between. Looked up from germline, CDR1 is SQVTM and CDR2 is ANQGSEA. The CDR3, as DNA: TGCAGCGTTGAGGCGAACACTGAAGCTTTCTTT. Translation gives CSVEANTEAFF.

The gene calls are TRBV10-3 and TRBJ1-4, with TRBD1 as a possible D gene (6 bases). CDR3 length: 14 amino acids. The V end was cut by 8 bases, the J end by 7 bases, with 17 bases between. Looked up from germline, CDR1 is ENHRY and CDR2 is SYGVKD. The CDR3 nucleotides read TGTGCCATCTCGGCTGGACAGATGGGTGAAAAACTGTTTTTT. Its protein product is CAISAGQMGEKLFF.

This clonotype occurred a few times. Germline and junction disagree at one end, which may indicate a read error. The chain has TRBV3-1 and TRBJ1-6; D ambiguous. CDR1 is LGHDT, CDR2 YNNKEL, per germline (reference sequence). The CDR3 spans 15 residues. The CDR3 DNA reads TGTGCCAGCGGCCATTACACCCCCACGGATTCACCCCTCCACTTT. This translates into CASGHYTPTDSPLHF.

This sequence joins TRBV9 and TRBJ1-5; weak D call: TRBD1 (5 bases). Germline lookup yields CDR1 SGDLS and CDR2 YYNGEE. With 4 bases removed from V and 4 bases from J, the gap between germline ends came to 15 bases. CDR3 length equals 15 residues. The CDR3 sequence: CASSPSTGPNQPQHF. DNA of the CDR3: TGTGCCAGCAGCCCATCTACGGGACCAAATCAGCCCCAGCATTTT.

Remarks on this clonotype: Lacking the conserved final phenylalanine or tryptophan, this CDR3 likely reflects a read error. V gene TRBV7-6 combines with J gene TRBJ2-7; no firm D call. This CDR3 is built from 12 residues. CDR1 SGHVS and CDR2 FNYEAQ come from the germline V gene. V lost 5 bases to trimming and J lost 10 bases, with 15 bases between them. CDR3 coding DNA: TGTGCCAGCAGCCCAGGTCTAGGCGAACAGTACCTC. Amino acids: CASSPGLGEQYL.

This clonotype has a handful of counts. The chain employs TRBV6-2 or TRBV6-3 and TRBJ2-7; 9 bases map to TRBD2. CDR1 is MNHEY and CDR2 is SVGEGT in the germline V gene. Trimming took 11 bases from V and 3 from J; bases not matched to a gene: 8. This CDR3 contains 13 residues. The CDR3 reads CASLPSGNYEQYF. For the CDR3, the DNA is TGTGCCTCCCTACCTAGCGGGAACTACGAGCAGTACTTC.

J is TRBJ2-1 and V is TRBV29-1; D might be TRBD1 (6 bases). Trimming left V 1 base short and J 7 bases short, with 11 bases between. The CDR3 is made up of 13 amino acids. From germline, CDR1 is SQVTM and CDR2 ANQGSEA. The CDR3 DNA sequence: TGCAGCGTTGAAGGAGAAGGGGGAAATGAGCAGTTCTTC. This codes for CSVEGEGGNEQFF.

This clonotype was seen a few times. The junction does not match germline at one end; this may be a read error. The chain combines TRBV10-3 with TRBJ1-5, with D hard to call. The germline CDR1 and CDR2 sequences are ENHRY and SYGVKD. This CDR3 spans 13 amino acids. The CDR3 reads CAISDTDDQPRHF. CDR3 nucleotide sequence: TGTGCCATTTCTGACACGGACGATCAGCCCCGGCATTTT.

This clonotype was seen at least ten times. The chain has TRBV12-3 or TRBV12-4 and TRBJ1-2, with 10 positions matching TRBD1. The CDR3 has 15 amino acids. After removal of 6 bases from V and 6 bases from J, the junction contained 10 bases not matched to a gene. Here the CDR3 reads CASSPQGQGLNGYTF. Written as DNA, the CDR3 is TGTGCCAGCAGCCCCCAGGGACAGGGGCTCAATGGCTACACCTTC.

To note about this clonotype: At one boundary the junction diverges from the germline segment, which might be a read error. The chain carries TRBV10-3 and TRBJ1-1; possibly TRBD1 for D (6 bases). Germline CDR1 reads ENHRY; CDR2 reads SYGVKD. This CDR3 region has 14 residues. The CDR3 sequence is CAISGGQGNTEASF. The CDR3 DNA sequence: TGTGCCATCAGCGGGGGTCAGGGGAACACTGAAGCTTCCTTT.

This clonotype has just a few counts. This sequence joins TRBV4-3 and TRBJ2-7; TRBD2 agrees at 10 bases. In germline, CDR1 is LGHNA, CDR2 YSLEER. V was pared by 0 bases and J by 2 bases, with 7 bases of the junction left unmatched. The CDR3 has 17 residues. The CDR3 here is CASSQEISLAGTYEQYF. CDR3 DNA sequence: TGCGCCAGCAGCCAAGAGATCTCACTAGCGGGAACCTACGAGCAGTACTTC.

The rearrangement uses TRBV19 and TRBJ1-1; no clear D. CDR1 is LNHDA and CDR2 is SQIVND in the germline V gene (reference sequence). This CDR3 is 14 amino acids long. V was shortened by 0 bases and J by 3 bases, with 8 bases between the two germline ends. The CDR3 loop is CASSIDRRHTEAFF. For the CDR3, the DNA is TGTGCCAGTAGTATAGACAGGCGGCACACTGAAGCTTTCTTT.